This T cell receptor beta chain originates from a study of cytomegalovirus exposure and HLA in healthy donors. The PCR had 60 Vbeta and 13 Jbeta primers. Method: immunoSEQ multiplex PCR; TCRdb's copy keeps in-frame clones and lacks some. The data show 75,000 or so clones, approximately 74% seen once. Study-wide points: Specificity for CMV antigens was confirmed in vitro for a few of the CMV-associated chains.

V gave up 4 bases and J gave up 2 bases, with 11 bases separating them. The CDR3 runs to 14 residues. Germline CDR1 is SGHNT and CDR2 is YYREEE (reference sequence). Concerning this clone itself: The antigen is undetermined.

The TCR sequence derives from a woman younger than 45 in good health and CMV-seropositive. The chain combines TRBV5-4 with TRBJ2-3, with TRBD1 as a possible D gene (6 bases). Sequencing input: PBMCs. The CDR3 coding sequence is TGTGCCAGCAGCCATAGGACAGACACAGATACGCAGTATTTT. Translated, it gives CASSHRTDTDTQYF.